This TCR beta chain was obtained from a study of long-term antiretroviral therapy in people with HIV. The wider study: It was about a decade before the 2015 immediate-ART recommendation that the earliest samples were taken.

The CDR3 is 13 amino acids. Trimming cost V 3 bases and J 7 bases, with 10 bases left between them. CDR1 SGHRS and CDR2 YFSETQ come from the germline V gene. immunoSEQ v3.0 was run at survey level. Data came from immunoSEQ multiplex PCR; TCRdb stores just in-frame clones and leaves some out. The sample has 15,000 to 20,000 clones, around 80% seen once. Every donor had one or more pre-ART and two or more post-ART PBMC samples. The source of this sequence is a woman in her twenties or thirties with HIV. The V gene is TRBV5-1, the J gene TRBJ2-2, with a possible D match to TRBD2 (5 bases). This sample comprised unsorted PBMCs, obtained 2.9 years after starting antiretroviral therapy. The CDR3 DNA follows: TGCGCCAGCAGCTCCGGGGTTGGCGGGGAGCTGTTTTTT. Its translation is CASSSGVGGELFF.